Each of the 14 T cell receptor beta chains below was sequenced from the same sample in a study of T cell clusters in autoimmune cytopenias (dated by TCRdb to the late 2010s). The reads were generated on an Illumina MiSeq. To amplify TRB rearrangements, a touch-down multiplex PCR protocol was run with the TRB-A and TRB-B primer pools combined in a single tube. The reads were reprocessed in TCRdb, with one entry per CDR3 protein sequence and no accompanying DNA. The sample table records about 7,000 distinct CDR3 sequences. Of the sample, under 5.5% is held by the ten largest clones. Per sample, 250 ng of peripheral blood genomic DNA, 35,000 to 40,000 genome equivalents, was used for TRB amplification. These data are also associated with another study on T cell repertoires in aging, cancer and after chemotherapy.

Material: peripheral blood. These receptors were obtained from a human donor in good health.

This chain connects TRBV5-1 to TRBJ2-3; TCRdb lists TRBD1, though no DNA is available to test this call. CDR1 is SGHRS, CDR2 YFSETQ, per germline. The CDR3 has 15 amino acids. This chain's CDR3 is CASSPTGASTDTQYF.

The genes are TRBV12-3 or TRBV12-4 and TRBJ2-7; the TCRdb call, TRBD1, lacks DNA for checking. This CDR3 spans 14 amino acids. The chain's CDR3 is CASSLPGQGYEQYF.

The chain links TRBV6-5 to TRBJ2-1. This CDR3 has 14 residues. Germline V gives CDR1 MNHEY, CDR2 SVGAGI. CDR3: CASSVGTAYNEQFF.

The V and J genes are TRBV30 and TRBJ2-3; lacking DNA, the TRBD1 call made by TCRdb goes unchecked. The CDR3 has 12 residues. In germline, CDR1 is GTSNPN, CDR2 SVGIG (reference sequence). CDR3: CAWSDGGDTQYF.

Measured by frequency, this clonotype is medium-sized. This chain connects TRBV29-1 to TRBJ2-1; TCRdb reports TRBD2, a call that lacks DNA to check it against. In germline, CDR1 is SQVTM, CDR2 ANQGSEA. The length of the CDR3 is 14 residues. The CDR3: CSVAGGRASDEQFF.

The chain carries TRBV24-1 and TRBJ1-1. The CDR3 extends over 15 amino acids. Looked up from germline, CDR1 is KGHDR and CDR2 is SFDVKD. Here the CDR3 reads CATSDAGRPNTEAFF.

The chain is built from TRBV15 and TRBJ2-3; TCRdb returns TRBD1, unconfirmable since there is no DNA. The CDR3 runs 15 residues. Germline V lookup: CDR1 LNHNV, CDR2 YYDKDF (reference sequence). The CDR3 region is CATSLDRGPADTQYF.

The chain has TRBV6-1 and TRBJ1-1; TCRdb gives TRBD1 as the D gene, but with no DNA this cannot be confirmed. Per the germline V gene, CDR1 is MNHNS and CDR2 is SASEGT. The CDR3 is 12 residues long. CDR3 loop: CASSRGYTEAFF.

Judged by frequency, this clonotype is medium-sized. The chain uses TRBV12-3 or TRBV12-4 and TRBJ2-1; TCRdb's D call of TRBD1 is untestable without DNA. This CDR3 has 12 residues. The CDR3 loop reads CASVQGYNEQFF.

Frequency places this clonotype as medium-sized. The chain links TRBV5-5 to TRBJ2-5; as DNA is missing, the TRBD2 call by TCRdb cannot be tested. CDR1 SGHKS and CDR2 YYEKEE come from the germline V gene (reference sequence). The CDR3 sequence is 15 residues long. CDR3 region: CASSLGTPSGETQYF.

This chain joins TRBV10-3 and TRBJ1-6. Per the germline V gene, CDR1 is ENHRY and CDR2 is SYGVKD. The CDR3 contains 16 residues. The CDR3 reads CAISDGGSSYNSPLHF.

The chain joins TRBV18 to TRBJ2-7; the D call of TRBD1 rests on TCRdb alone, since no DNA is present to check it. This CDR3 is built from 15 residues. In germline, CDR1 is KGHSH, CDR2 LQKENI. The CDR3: CASSPPGQGSREQYF.

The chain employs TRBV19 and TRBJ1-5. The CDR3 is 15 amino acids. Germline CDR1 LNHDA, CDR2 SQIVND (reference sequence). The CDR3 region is CASTYLGIENQPQHF.

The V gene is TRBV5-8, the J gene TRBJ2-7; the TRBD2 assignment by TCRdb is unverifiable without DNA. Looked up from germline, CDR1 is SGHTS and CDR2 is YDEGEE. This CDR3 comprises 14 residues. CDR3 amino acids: CASSLSQGVLEQYF.